This TCR beta chain emerged from a study of blood T cell repertoires in COVID-19. On the study more broadly: Some COVID-19 samples were acute and others convalescent; all came from the United States, Italy and Spain. Sample material is recorded as cDNA or gDNA derived from T cells, B-cell-depleted T cells, or PBMCs.

Self-reported history from a screening survey and questionnaire set each donor's cohort. CDR3 length: 13 residues. CDR1 is SGHTA, CDR2 FQGTGA, per germline. Original methodology: Amplified reference gene primers provided the basis for estimating nucleated cell counts. Libraries were prepared by immunoSEQ multiplex PCR; TCRdb keeps only in-frame clonotypes and omits some of them. V and J calls plus clone size are reproduced from that table; the DNA served to infer D and trimming. The sample shows about 130,000 clones, 80% to 90% of them seen only once. On this clone: One end of the junction fails to match germline, which may point to a read error.

This clonotype was obtained from a man in his forties with acute COVID-19. This chain uses TRBV7-3 with TRBJ2-7, with D hard to call. The sequencing input was PBMCs or T cells enriched from blood (not recorded which). The CDR3 reads CASSVRYSDEQYF. The CDR3 DNA follows: TGTGCCAGCAGCGTCAGGTACTCCGACGAGCAGTACTTC.